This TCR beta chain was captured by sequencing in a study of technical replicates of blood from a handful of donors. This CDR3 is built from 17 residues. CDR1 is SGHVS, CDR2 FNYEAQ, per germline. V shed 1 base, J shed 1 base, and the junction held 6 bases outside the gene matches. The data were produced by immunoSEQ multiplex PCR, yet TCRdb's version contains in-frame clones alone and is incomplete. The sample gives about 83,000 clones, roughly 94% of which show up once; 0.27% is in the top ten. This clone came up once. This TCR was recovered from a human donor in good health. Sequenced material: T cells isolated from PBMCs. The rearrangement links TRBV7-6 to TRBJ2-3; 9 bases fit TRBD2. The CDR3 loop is CASSLGSGGRRTDTQYF. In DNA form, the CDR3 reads TGTGCCAGCAGCTTAGGAAGCGGGGGGCGGCGCACAGATACGCAGTATTTT.